These T cell receptor beta chains were read from a single sample in a study of a mutant IDH1 vaccine in newly diagnosed glioma. Assay used: immunoSEQ multiplex PCR; TCRdb lists only in-frame clones, some missing. The sample shows approximately 58,000 clones, 83% of them seen only once. These TCRs' antigens remain unknown. The sample here was PBMCs, taken from a glioma patient whose treatment included an IDH1 peptide vaccine. Receptors originate from a man aged 25-45 years with glioma. The CDR3 runs from the conserved cysteine through the conserved F or W. A D gene is named only where the DNA matches it firmly. Size values are once, few and many counts, or a class for expanded clones, and some rows have none.

d_gene: -
v_gene: TRBV13
j_gene: TRBJ1-2
abundance: -
CDR3nt: TGTGCCAGCAGTTCGGGGGATTCGGCTCGGGGCTACACCTTC
CDR3aa: CASSSGDSARGYTF

d_gene: -
v_gene: TRBV27
j_gene: TRBJ1-5
abundance: few
CDR3nt: TGTGCCAGCAGCCCCGGGACACGAAGCAATCAGCCCCAGCATTTT
CDR3aa: CASSPGTRSNQPQHF

d_gene: TRBD1
v_gene: TRBV19
j_gene: TRBJ1-2
abundance: -
CDR3nt: TGTGCCAGTACCCCAGCCCGGACAGGCCATGGCTACACCTTC
CDR3aa: CASTPARTGHGYTF

d_gene: -
v_gene: TRBV18
j_gene: TRBJ2-7
abundance: -
CDR3nt: TGTGCCAGCTCACCACCGATACTAGCTAGAACTTCCTACGAGCAGTACTTC
CDR3aa: CASSPPILARTSYEQYF

d_gene: TRBD1
v_gene: TRBV5-4
j_gene: TRBJ1-1
abundance: few
CDR3nt: TGTGCCAGCAGCGACAGGGGCTGGGTTGAAGCTTTCTTT
CDR3aa: CASSDRGWVEAFF

d_gene: -
v_gene: TRBV7-6
j_gene: TRBJ2-2
abundance: -
CDR3nt: TGTGCCAGCAGACCCGGGACGGCGAACACCGGGGAGCTGTTTTTT
CDR3aa: CASRPGTANTGELFF

d_gene: -
v_gene: TRBV11-2
j_gene: TRBJ1-5
abundance: -
CDR3nt: TGTGCCAGCAGCTTAGATTGGGGCCCCAATCAGCCCCAGCATTTT
CDR3aa: CASSLDWGPNQPQHF

d_gene: TRBD2
v_gene: TRBV6-1
j_gene: TRBJ2-7
abundance: once
CDR3nt: TGTGCCAGCAGTGAATTAGTACTAGCGCCAAACTACGAGCAGTACTTC
CDR3aa: CASSELVLAPNYEQYF

d_gene: -
v_gene: TRBV10-2
j_gene: TRBJ2-3
abundance: -
CDR3nt: TGCGCCAGCAGTGGGGGATTACGGGATAGCACAGATACGCAGTATTTT
CDR3aa: CASSGGLRDSTDTQYF

d_gene: -
v_gene: TRBV4-1
j_gene: TRBJ2-1
abundance: once
CDR3nt: TGCGCCAGCAGCCACGGGCGCCTGAGCTCCTACAATGAGCAGTTCTTC
CDR3aa: CASSHGRLSSYNEQFF

d_gene: TRBD1
v_gene: TRBV9
j_gene: TRBJ1-4
abundance: -
CDR3nt: TGTGCCAGCAGGGGACAGGGAGAAAAACTGTTTTTT
CDR3aa: CASRGQGEKLFF

d_gene: -
v_gene: TRBV2
j_gene: TRBJ1-5
abundance: -
CDR3nt: TGTGCCAGCAGCACATCCCGGGATCAGCCCCAGCATTTT
CDR3aa: CASSTSRDQPQHF

d_gene: -
v_gene: TRBV5-1
j_gene: TRBJ1-5
abundance: once
CDR3nt: TGCGCCAGCAGCTTGACAGGGTATAACAATCAGCCCCAGCATTTT
CDR3aa: CASSLTGYNNQPQHF

d_gene: -
v_gene: TRBV11-2
j_gene: TRBJ1-2
abundance: -
CDR3nt: TGTGCCAGCAGCCCCCGGACGGGGCTATGGGGCTACACCTTC
CDR3aa: CASSPRTGLWGYTF